The present TCR beta chain was sequenced within a study of cytomegalovirus exposure and HLA in healthy donors. Findings and limits, study-wide: A later analysis found that most CMV-associated TCR beta chains appeared HLA-restricted.

Germline values: CDR1 SNHLY, CDR2 FYNNEI. This CDR3 region has 12 residues. V was shortened by 6 bases and J by 12 bases, with 18 bases between the two germline ends. The PCR employed 60 Vbeta primers together with 13 Jbeta primers. Some clones are missing from TCRdb's copy, which holds only in-frame ones; the method was immunoSEQ multiplex PCR. The sample holds about 180,000 clones; just over 75% are singletons and the top ten take more than 1.4%. Concerning this clone itself: Its cognate antigen is unknown.

This TCR was sampled from a man aged 18 to 30 in good health and CMV-seronegative. What was sequenced was PBMCs. The rearrangement joins TRBV2 to TRBJ2-7; D is perhaps TRBD1 (5 bases). CDR3 in DNA: TGTGCCAGCAGAGGATACAGGCCCATGTGGTACTTC. Amino acids: CASRGYRPMWYF.